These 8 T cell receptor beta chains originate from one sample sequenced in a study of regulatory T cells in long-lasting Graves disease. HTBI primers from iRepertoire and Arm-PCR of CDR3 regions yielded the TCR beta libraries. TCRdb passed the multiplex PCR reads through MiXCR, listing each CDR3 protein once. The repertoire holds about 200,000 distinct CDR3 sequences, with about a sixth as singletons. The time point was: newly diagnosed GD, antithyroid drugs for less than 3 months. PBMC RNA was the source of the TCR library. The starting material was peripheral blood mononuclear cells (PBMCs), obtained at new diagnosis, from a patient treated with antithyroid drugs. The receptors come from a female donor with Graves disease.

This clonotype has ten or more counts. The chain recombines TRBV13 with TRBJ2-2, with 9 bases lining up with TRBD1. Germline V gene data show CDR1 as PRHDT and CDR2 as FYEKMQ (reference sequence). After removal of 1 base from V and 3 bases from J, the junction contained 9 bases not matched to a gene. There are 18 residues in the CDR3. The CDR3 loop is CASSLAPGQGSDTGELFF. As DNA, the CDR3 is TGTGCCAGCAGCTTAGCCCCCGGACAGGGGAGCGACACCGGGGAGCTGTTTTTT.

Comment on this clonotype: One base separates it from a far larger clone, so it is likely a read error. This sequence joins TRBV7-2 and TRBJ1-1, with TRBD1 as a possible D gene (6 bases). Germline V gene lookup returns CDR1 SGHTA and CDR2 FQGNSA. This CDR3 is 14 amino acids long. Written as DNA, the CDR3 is TGTGCCAGCAGCTTGTCTCCCAGGGACACTAAAGCTTTCTTT. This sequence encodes CASSLSPRDTKAFF.

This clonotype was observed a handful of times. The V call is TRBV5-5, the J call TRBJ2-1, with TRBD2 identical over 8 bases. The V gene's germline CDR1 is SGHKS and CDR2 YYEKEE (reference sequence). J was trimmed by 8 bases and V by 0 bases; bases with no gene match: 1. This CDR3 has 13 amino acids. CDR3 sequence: CASSLVGGDEQFF. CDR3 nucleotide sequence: TGTGCCAGCAGCTTGGTCGGGGGGGATGAGCAGTTCTTC.

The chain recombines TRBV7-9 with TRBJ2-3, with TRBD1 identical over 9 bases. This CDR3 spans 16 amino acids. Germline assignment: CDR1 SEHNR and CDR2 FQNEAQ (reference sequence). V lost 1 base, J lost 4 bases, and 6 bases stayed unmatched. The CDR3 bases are TGTGCCAGCAGCTTAGGGACAGGGGAGTTCTCAGATACGCAGTATTTT. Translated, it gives CASSLGTGEFSDTQYF.

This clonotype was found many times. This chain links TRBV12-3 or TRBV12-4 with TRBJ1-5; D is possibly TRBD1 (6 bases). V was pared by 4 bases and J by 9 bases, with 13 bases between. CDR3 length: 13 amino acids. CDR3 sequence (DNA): TGTGCCAGCAGTTCACAAGGGGGAAGGCCCCAGCATTTT. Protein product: CASSSQGGRPQHF.

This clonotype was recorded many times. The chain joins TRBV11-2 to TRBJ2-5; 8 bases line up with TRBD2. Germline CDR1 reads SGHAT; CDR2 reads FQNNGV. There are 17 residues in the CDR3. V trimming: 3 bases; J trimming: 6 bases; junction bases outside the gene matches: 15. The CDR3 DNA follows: TGTGCCAGCAGCTTGATTTTTTTAGCGGGGACCGGGAAGACCCAGTACTTC. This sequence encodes CASSLIFLAGTGKTQYF.

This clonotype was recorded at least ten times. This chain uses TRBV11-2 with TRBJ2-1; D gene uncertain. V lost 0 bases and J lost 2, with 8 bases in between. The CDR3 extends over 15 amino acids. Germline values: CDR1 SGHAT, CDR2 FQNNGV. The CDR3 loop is CASSLEGNPYNEQFF. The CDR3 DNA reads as TGTGCCAGCAGCTTAGAGGGGAACCCCTACAATGAGCAGTTCTTC.

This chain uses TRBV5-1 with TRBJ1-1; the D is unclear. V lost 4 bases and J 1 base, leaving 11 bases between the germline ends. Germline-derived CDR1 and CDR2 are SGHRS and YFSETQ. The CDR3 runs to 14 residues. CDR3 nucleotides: TGCGCCAGCAGCAGAGGTCCGCAGAACACTGAAGCTTTCTTT. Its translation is CASSRGPQNTEAFF.